This TCR beta chain appears in the sequencing data of a study of T cells after yellow fever vaccination. This clonotype was picked up a small number of times. Researchers made TCR cDNA using 5'RACE template switching, and this step added a universal primer site and UMIs. MiXCR was run by TCRdb on the 5' RACE reads, yielding one entry per CDR3 protein. The data show about 300,000 distinct CDR3 sequences, with roughly 9% seen just once and approximately 3.5% held by the top ten. The CDR3 loop spans 14 amino acids. V shed 1 base and J 7 bases; nucleotides not matched to a gene: 5. Germline CDR1 MGHRA, CDR2 YSYEKL.

The sequences come from CD4+ T cells sorted from PBMCs, collected 5 days after the yellow fever booster vaccination. The V and J genes are TRBV4-1 and TRBJ2-5, with 8 positions matching TRBD1. The clonotype comes from a young man who received the YFV17D yellow fever vaccine. The CDR3 nucleotides are TGCGCCAGCAGCCAAGGCAGGGGGCGGACGACCCAGTACTTC. Amino acid sequence: CASSQGRGRTTQYF.